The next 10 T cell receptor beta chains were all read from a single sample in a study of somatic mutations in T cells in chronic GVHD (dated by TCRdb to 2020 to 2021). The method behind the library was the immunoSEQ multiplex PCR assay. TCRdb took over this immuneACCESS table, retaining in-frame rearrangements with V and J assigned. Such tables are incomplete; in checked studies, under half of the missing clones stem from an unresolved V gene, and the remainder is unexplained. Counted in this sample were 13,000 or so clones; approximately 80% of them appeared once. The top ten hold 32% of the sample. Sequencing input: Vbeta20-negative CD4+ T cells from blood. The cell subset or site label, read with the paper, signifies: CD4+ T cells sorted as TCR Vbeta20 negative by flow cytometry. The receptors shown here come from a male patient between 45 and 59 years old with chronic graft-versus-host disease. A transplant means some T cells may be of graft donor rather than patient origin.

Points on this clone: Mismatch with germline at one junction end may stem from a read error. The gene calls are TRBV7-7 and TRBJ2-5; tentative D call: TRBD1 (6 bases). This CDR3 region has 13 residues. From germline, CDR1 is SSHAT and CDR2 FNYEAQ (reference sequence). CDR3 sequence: CASSLGQSETQYF. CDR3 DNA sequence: TGTGCTAGCAGCTTAGGACAGTCGGAGACCCAGTACTTC.

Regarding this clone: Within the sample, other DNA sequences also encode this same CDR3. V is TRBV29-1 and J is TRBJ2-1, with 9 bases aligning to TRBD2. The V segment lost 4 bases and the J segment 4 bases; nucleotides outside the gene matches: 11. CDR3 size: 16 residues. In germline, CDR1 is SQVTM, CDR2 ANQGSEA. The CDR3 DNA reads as TGCAGCGTTGGAGGGTTAGCGGGAGTCGGGTACAATGAGCAGTTCTTC. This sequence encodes CSVGGLAGVGYNEQFF.

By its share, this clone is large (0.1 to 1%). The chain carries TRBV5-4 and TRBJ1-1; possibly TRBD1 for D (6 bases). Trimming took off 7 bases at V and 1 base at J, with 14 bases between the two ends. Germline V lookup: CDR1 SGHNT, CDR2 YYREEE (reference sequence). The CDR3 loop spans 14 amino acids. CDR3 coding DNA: TGTGCCAGCGGCTCCCAGGGGACGAACACTGAAGCTTTCTTT. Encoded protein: CASGSQGTNTEAFF.

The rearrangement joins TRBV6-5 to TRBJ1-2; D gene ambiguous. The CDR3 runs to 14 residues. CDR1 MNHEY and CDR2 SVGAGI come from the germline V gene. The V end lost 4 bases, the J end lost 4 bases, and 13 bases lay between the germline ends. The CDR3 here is CASSLNEEGYGYTF. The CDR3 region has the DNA TGTGCCAGCAGTTTAAACGAGGAGGGCTATGGCTACACCTTC.

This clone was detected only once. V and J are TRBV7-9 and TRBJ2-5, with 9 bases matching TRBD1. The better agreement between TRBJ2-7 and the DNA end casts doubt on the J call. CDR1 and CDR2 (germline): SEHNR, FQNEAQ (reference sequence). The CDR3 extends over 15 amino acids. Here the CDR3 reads CASSPRWTGAYEQYF. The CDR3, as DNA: TGTGCCAGCAGCCCACGCTGGACAGGGGCCTACGAGCAGTACTTC.

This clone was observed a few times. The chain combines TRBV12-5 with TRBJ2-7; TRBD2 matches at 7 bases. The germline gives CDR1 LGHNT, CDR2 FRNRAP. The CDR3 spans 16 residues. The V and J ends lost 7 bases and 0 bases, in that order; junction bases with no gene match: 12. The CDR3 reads CASARGGSESSYEQYF. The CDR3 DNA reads TGTGCTAGTGCCAGAGGCGGGAGCGAGAGCTCCTACGAGCAGTACTTC.

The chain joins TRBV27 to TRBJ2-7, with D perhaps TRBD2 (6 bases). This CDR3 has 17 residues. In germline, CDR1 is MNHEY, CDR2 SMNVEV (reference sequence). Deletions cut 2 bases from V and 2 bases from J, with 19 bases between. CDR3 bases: TGTGCCAGCAGTTTACAGTCCCGGAGTGGGACTCCCTACGAGCAGTACTTC. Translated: CASSLQSRSGTPYEQYF.

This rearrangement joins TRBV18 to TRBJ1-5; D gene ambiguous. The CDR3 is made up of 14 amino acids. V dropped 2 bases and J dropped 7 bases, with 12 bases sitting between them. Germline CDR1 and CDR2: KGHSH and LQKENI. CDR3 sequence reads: CASSPSVEGQPQHF. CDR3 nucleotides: TGTGCCAGCTCACCATCGGTGGAGGGCCAGCCCCAGCATTTT.

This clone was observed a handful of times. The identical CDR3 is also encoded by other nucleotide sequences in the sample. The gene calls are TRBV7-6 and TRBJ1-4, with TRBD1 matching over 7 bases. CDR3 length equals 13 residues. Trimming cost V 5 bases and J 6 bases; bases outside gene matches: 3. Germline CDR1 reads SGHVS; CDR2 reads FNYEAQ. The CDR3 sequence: CASSTDRDEKLFF. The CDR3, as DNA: TGTGCCAGCAGCACCGACAGGGATGAAAAACTGTTTTTT.

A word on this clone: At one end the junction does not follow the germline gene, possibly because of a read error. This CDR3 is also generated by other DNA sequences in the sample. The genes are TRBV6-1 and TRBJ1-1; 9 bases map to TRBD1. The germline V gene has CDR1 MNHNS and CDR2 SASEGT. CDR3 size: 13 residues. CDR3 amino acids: CASRPTGGTEAFF. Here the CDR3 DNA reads TGTGCCAGCAGACCTACAGGGGGCACTGAAGCCTTCTTT.